These 21 T cell receptor beta chains share one sample of origin, sequenced in a study of shared clonotypes between healthy human individuals. Repertoires were generated with immunoSEQ multiplex PCR, while TCRdb's copy carries only in-frame clones and drops some. The data show about 1.5 million clones, over 95% seen once. Sequenced sample: naive CD4+ T cells sorted from blood. This sample's subset: CD45RA+ positively selected. These TCRs come from a man aged 30 to 39 in good health.

V and J are TRBV21-1 and TRBJ2-1; the table's D call, TRBD2, has no DNA check behind it. TRBV21-1 is flagged as a pseudogene. The CDR3 has 18 residues. The CDR3 region is CASSKTVSGRGLVGEQFF. The DNA for the CDR3 is TGTGCCAGCAGCAAAACGGTGAGCGGGAGAGGTCTCGTTGGTGAGCAGTTCTTC.

This chain joins TRBV29-1 and TRBJ2-5; 10 bases line up with TRBD1. The CDR3 loop spans 14 amino acids. CDR1 is SQVTM and CDR2 is ANQGSEA in the germline V gene. J lost 5 bases, V lost 7 bases, and 10 bases had no gene match. The CDR3 loop reads CSARDRGQWETQYF. The CDR3 bases are TGCAGCGCCCGGGACAGGGGACAGTGGGAGACCCAGTACTTC.

The chain recombines TRBV18 with TRBJ1-3, with TRBD1 matching 7 bases. This CDR3 contains 16 residues. CDR1 KGHSH and CDR2 LQKENI come from the germline V gene. Trimming at V came to 3 bases and at J to 1 base, leaving 6 bases not matched to a gene. The CDR3 coding sequence is TGTGCCAGCTCACCTACCACGACAGGGTCTGGAAACACCATATATTTT. Translating it yields CASSPTTTGSGNTIYF. Filled out from reference TRBV18 and TRBJ1-3, the complete variable domain reads NAGVMQNPRHLVRRRGQEARLRCSPMKGHSHVYWYRQLPEEGLKFMVYLQKENIIDESGMPKERFSAEFPKEGPSILRIQQVVRGDSAAYFCASSPTTTGSGNTIYFGEGSWLTVV.

As for this clone: The same CDR3 arises from other DNA sequences in this sample as well. The rearrangement links TRBV18 to TRBJ1-1; D is perhaps TRBD1 (5 bases). Germline V lookup: CDR1 KGHSH, CDR2 LQKENI. V lost 4 bases and J 5 bases, leaving 8 bases between the germline ends. The CDR3 sequence is 12 residues long. The CDR3: CASSRRGTEAFF. CDR3 coding DNA: TGTGCCAGCTCACGGCGGGGGACTGAAGCTTTCTTT.

V and J are TRBV9 and TRBJ2-1; no definite D call. The CDR3 consists of 19 residues. Deletions cut 5 bases from V and 4 bases from J, with 28 bases between. Germline lookup yields CDR1 SGDLS and CDR2 YYNGEE. CDR3 loop: CASSINPATNYPQYNEQFF. DNA for the CDR3: TGTGCCAGCAGTATCAACCCAGCGACCAACTATCCGCAGTACAATGAGCAGTTCTTC. Variable domain in full (rest from reference TRBV9 and TRBJ2-1): DSGVTQTPKHLITATGQRVTLRCSPRSGDLSVYWYQQSLDQGLQFLIQYYNGEERAKGNILERFSAQQFPDLHSELNLSSLELGDSALYFCASSINPATNYPQYNEQFFGPGTRLTVL.

V and J are TRBV10-2 and TRBJ2-7; the D is unclear. Per germline, CDR1 WSHSY and CDR2 SAAADI. V was cut by 2 bases and J by 13 bases, with 21 bases left in between. This CDR3 has 14 amino acids. CDR3 bases: TGCGCCAGCAGTGAGACGGATGTAATTCGCAGTCTCTACTTC. This translates into CASSETDVIRSLYF.

This clone was detected once. This sequence joins TRBV7-2 and TRBJ2-5; the D is unclear. With 1 base removed from V and 3 bases from J, the gap between germline ends came to 6 bases. There are 13 residues in the CDR3. Germline CDR1 reads SGHTA; CDR2 reads FQGNSA. The CDR3 DNA reads TGTGCCAGCAGCTTAGTAATGAAAGAGACCCAGTACTTC. Translation gives CASSLVMKETQYF.

The chain joins TRBV19 to TRBJ2-2; tentative D call: TRBD2 (5 bases). CDR1 is LNHDA and CDR2 is SQIVND in the germline V gene (reference sequence). This CDR3 contains 14 residues. Trimming cost V 7 bases and J 10 bases, with 19 bases left between them. The DNA for the CDR3 is TGTGCCAGTACCATGAGACCAGAGGGTTCGGAGCTGTTTTTT. It codes for CASTMRPEGSELFF.

The count of this clone is one. The chain has TRBV5-4 and TRBJ2-3; D might be TRBD2 (6 bases). The germline V and J ends were trimmed by 0 bases and 2 bases, with 13 bases remaining between them. CDR3 length: 16 amino acids. The germline gives CDR1 SGHNT, CDR2 YYREEE (reference sequence). CDR3 DNA: TGTGCCAGCAGCTTGGGGGGTAGCGGATTCACAGATACGCAGTATTTT. This translates into CASSLGGSGFTDTQYF.

Points on this clone: The identical CDR3 is also encoded by other nucleotide sequences in the sample. V gene TRBV19 combines with J gene TRBJ2-7, with D unresolved. The V gene's germline CDR1 is LNHDA and CDR2 SQIVND (reference sequence). The CDR3 covers 12 residues. V lost 5 bases and J 1 base, leaving 6 bases between the germline ends. CDR3 sequence (DNA): TGTGCCAGTAGTTCCCCTTCCTACGAGCAGTACTTC. Its translation is CASSSPSYEQYF.

The V call is TRBV6-5, the J call TRBJ1-3; 7 bases are shared with TRBD1. V was pared by 6 bases and J by 2 bases, with 7 bases of the junction left unmatched. Germline values: CDR1 MNHEY, CDR2 SVGAGI. This CDR3 is built from 15 residues. For the CDR3, the DNA is TGTGCCAGCAGAAGGGACAGTAACACTGGAAACACCATATATTTT. It encodes CASRRDSNTGNTIYF.

The genes are TRBV19 and TRBJ2-7; D may be TRBD1 (6 bases). Per germline, CDR1 LNHDA and CDR2 SQIVND (reference sequence). Trimming left V 5 bases short and J 1 base short, with 12 bases between. The CDR3 runs 14 residues. Here the CDR3 reads CASSSGQGSYEQYF. CDR3 nucleotides: TGTGCCAGTAGTTCCGGCCAGGGGTCCTACGAGCAGTACTTC. Full variable domain (missing parts from reference TRBV19 and TRBJ2-7): DGGITQSPKYLFRKEGQNVTLSCEQNLNHDAMYWYRQDPGQGLRLIYYSQIVNDFQKGDIAEGYSVSREKKESFPLTVTSAQKNPTAFYLCASSSGQGSYEQYFGPGTRLTVT.

This chain joins TRBV5-8 and TRBJ1-5, with unresolved D. This CDR3 has 15 residues. The germline gives CDR1 SGHTS, CDR2 YDEGEE. V dropped 1 base and J dropped 6 bases, with 14 bases sitting between them. The CDR3 loop is CASSLYSLGSQPQHF. CDR3 coding DNA: TGTGCCAGCAGCTTGTACAGTTTAGGGAGTCAGCCCCAGCATTTT.

This chain links TRBV9 with TRBJ2-1; no clear D. CDR3 size: 13 residues. The V end was cut by 1 base, the J end by 7 bases, with 9 bases between. The V gene's germline CDR1 is SGDLS and CDR2 YYNGEE. As DNA, the CDR3 is TGTGCCAGCAGCGTATCTGGGCCGAATGAGCAGTTCTTC. Translated: CASSVSGPNEQFF.

The rearrangement joins TRBV5-1 to TRBJ2-7; possibly TRBD1 for D (5 bases). Deletions cut 2 bases from V and 4 bases from J, with 7 bases between. Germline V lookup: CDR1 SGHRS, CDR2 YFSETQ. The CDR3 runs 12 residues. CDR3 sequence: CASSFPGYEQYF. The CDR3 coding sequence is TGCGCCAGCAGCTTTCCAGGGTACGAGCAGTACTTC.

The chain employs TRBV10-3 and TRBJ1-5; D call uncertain. Germline-derived CDR1 and CDR2 are ENHRY and SYGVKD. The V and J ends lost 5 bases and 2 bases respectively, with 7 bases between them. This CDR3 is 13 amino acids long. CDR3 region: CAISPAGNQPQHF. In DNA, the CDR3 is TGTGCCATCAGTCCTGCGGGCAATCAGCCCCAGCATTTT.

The chain couples TRBV21-1 to TRBJ1-2. TRBV21-1 is a pseudogene. The CDR3 contains 14 residues. CDR3 region: CASSKGRGYYGYTF. The CDR3, as DNA: TGTGCCAGCAGCAAAGGGCGGGGGTACTATGGCTACACCTTC.

This sequence joins TRBV7-6 and TRBJ2-7; 7 bases align to TRBD2. Germline trimming cut 4 bases from V and 0 bases from J; bases unmatched to any gene: 6. The CDR3 covers 15 residues. The germline CDR1 and CDR2 sequences are SGHVS and FNYEAQ. The CDR3: CASSSGLQSSYEQYF. In DNA, the CDR3 is TGTGCCAGCAGCTCGGGACTACAGAGCTCCTACGAGCAGTACTTC.

The rearrangement joins TRBV5-4 to TRBJ2-3; D gene uncertain. CDR1 is SGHNT, CDR2 YYREEE, per germline (reference sequence). V shed 2 bases and J shed 2 bases, with 12 bases lying between them. This CDR3 has 15 residues. The CDR3 here is CASSFTPMPTDTQYF. As DNA, the CDR3 is TGTGCCAGCAGCTTTACCCCTATGCCCACAGATACGCAGTATTTT.

The chain uses TRBV4-1 and TRBJ1-5, with D uncertain. Trimming took 6 bases from V and 3 from J, leaving 12 bases between them. CDR1 is MGHRA and CDR2 is YSYEKL in the germline V gene. This CDR3 spans 14 amino acids. This CDR3 is CASSLGPPNQPQHF. The CDR3 DNA sequence: TGCGCCAGCAGTCTAGGGCCTCCCAATCAGCCCCAGCATTTT.

The V call is TRBV6-1, the J call TRBJ1-3, with TRBD1 identical over 7 bases. The CDR3 covers 15 residues. The V gene end was trimmed by 8 bases and the J gene end by 0 bases; junction bases not matched to a gene: 7. The germline CDR1 and CDR2 sequences are MNHNS and SASEGT. CDR3 DNA: TGTGCCAGCTCTGCGACAGGGATCTCTGGAAACACCATATATTTT. This gives the protein CASSATGISGNTIYF.